The source of this T cell receptor beta chain is a study of T cells in Graves' hyperthyroidism and ophthalmopathy. This clonotype was picked up many times. Germline loops: CDR1 MNHEY, CDR2 SMNVEV (reference sequence). This CDR3 comprises 16 residues. V was trimmed by 2 bases and J by 3 bases, leaving 14 bases between them. Amplified TCR beta CDR3 regions derived from RNA transcripts. An initial round of RT-PCR targeting the TCR CDR3 relied on the HTBI primer set. One entry per CDR3 protein results from TCRdb running MiXCR on the multiplex PCR reads. Of 370,000 or so distinct CDR3 sequences listed, more than 15% were seen once; the top ten hold 25% to 30%.

This sequence was found in a woman aged 18-29 years with Graves' hyperthyroidism that later progressed to Graves' ophthalmopathy. Sequencing input: blood. This chain joins TRBV27 and TRBJ2-1; D is perhaps TRBD2 (6 bases). The CDR3 DNA sequence: TGTGCCAGCAGTTTAAATGTGGGACTCCTCTACAATGAGCAGTTCTTC. Its protein is CASSLNVGLLYNEQFF.